Listed below are T cell receptor beta chains from one sample, sequenced in a study of early T cells in non-severe SARS-CoV-2 infection. TCRdb re-called the 5' RACE reads with MiXCR, one entry per CDR3 protein. The table shows tens of thousands of distinct CDR3 sequences, with over 10% occurring only once. The sample was whole blood, taken at baseline. The receptors shown here come from an adult who was a healthcare worker with PCR-confirmed SARS-CoV-2 infection or an uninfected control (not recorded which). CDR3s include the opening cysteine and the closing phenylalanine or tryptophan. The D gene is left open where the match is weak. A clone size is listed for some rows: how often the clone was seen (once, few, many), or a class if it is expanded.

V,J,D,size,CDR3,DNA
TRBV5-1,TRBJ2-7,-,few,CASSLSTGSTYEQYF,TGCGCCAGCAGCTTGTCTACAGGAAGCACCTACGAGCAGTACTTC
TRBV7-2,TRBJ1-3,TRBD1,-,CASSRGAGGTVASGNTIYF,TGTGCCAGCAGCCGCGGGGCAGGGGGTACTGTCGCCTCTGGAAACACCATATATTTT
TRBV4-2,TRBJ1-5,TRBD1,-,CASSQAPLGTAFGQPQHF,TGTGCCAGCAGCCAGGCCCCCCTGGGGACAGCATTTGGACAGCCCCAGCATTTT
TRBV20-1,TRBJ2-3,TRBD1,many,CSALEVFRTGGWADTQYF,TGCAGTGCCCTAGAGGTTTTCCGGACAGGGGGTTGGGCAGATACGCAGTATTTT
TRBV15,TRBJ2-6,TRBD1,-,CATSLGTVSGANVLTF,TGTGCCACCAGCTTAGGGACAGTTTCTGGGGCCAACGTCCTGACTTTC
TRBV24-1,TRBJ2-6,-,many,CATSDFQGAGANVLTF,TGTGCCACCAGTGATTTTCAAGGTGCTGGGGCCAACGTCCTGACTTTC
TRBV7-2,TRBJ1-3,-,few,CASSSDRIGNTIYF,TGTGCCAGCAGCTCGGACCGAATTGGAAACACCATATATTTT
TRBV11-2,TRBJ2-7,-,few,CASSLSLEPNEQYF,TGTGCCAGCAGCTTAAGCTTAGAGCCCAACGAGCAGTACTTC
TRBV4-3,TRBJ2-3,-,-,CASSQVWAGGTDTQYF,TGCGCCAGCAGCCAAGTGTGGGCAGGGGGCACAGATACGCAGTATTTT
TRBV7-2,TRBJ2-2,-,-,CASSLFALGASELFF,TGTGCCAGCAGCCTCTTCGCCTTAGGGGCGAGTGAGCTGTTTTTT
TRBV25-1,TRBJ2-5,-,many,CASSEMTSEETQYF,TGTGCCAGCAGTGAAATGACTAGTGAAGAGACCCAGTACTTC
TRBV27,TRBJ2-3,TRBD2,-,CASSLATSGYTDTQYF,TGTGCCAGCAGTTTAGCGACTAGCGGATACACAGATACGCAGTATTTT
TRBV28,TRBJ2-1,TRBD2,many,CASSRAGVYKEQFF,TGTGCCAGCAGCCGGGCGGGGGTATACAAGGAGCAGTTCTTC
TRBV20-1,TRBJ1-3,TRBD1,-,CSATPGTDGNTIYF,TGCAGTGCTACCCCCGGGACAGATGGAAACACCATATATTTT
TRBV15,TRBJ2-1,-,few,CATTEGRRVNEQFF,TGTGCCACCACCGAGGGACGGCGGGTCAATGAGCAGTTCTTC
TRBV10-3,TRBJ1-2,TRBD1,many,CAISEEEGGGVPTF,TGTGCCATCAGTGAAGAAGAAGGGGGCGGTGTCCCCACCTTC
TRBV6-1,TRBJ2-1,TRBD2,many,CASSEERGGYNEQFF,TGTGCCAGCAGTGAAGAGCGGGGAGGCTACAATGAGCAGTTCTTC